Below are 25 T cell receptor beta chains sequenced from a single sample in a study of blood T cells in healthy people across ages. A J-beta primer mix and a sample-barcoded 5' primer were used in a second PCR of roughly 7 to 12 cycles. TCRdb redid the calling of the 5' RACE reads with MiXCR, one entry per CDR3 protein. This sample has around 580,000 distinct CDR3 sequences, with more than 45% found just once. Sequencing was performed on blood. These receptors were obtained from a man older than 75 in good health.

This chain connects TRBV6-5 to TRBJ1-6; D is undetermined. Germline CDR1 is MNHEY and CDR2 is SVGAGI. V lost 6 bases, J lost 8 bases, and 14 bases lay in between. This CDR3 contains 14 residues. The CDR3 coding sequence is TGTGCCAGCAGCCCTGCGCAGAGGGATTCACCCCTCCACTTT. It encodes CASSPAQRDSPLHF.

The rearrangement joins TRBV5-1 to TRBJ2-3; 10 nucleotides agree with TRBD2. J was trimmed by 5 bases and V by 2 bases; bases with no gene match: 5. The CDR3 has 15 residues. Germline V gene data show CDR1 as SGHRS and CDR2 as YFSETQ. The CDR3 here is CASSFRLAGKDTQYF. CDR3 coding DNA: TGCGCCAGCAGCTTCCGACTAGCGGGTAAAGATACGCAGTATTTT.

The chain joins TRBV7-2 to TRBJ2-3; the D is unclear. The V gene's germline CDR1 is SGHTA and CDR2 FQGNSA. V lost 8 bases, J lost 2 bases, and 8 bases lay in between. CDR3 length: 12 amino acids. In DNA, the CDR3 is TGTGCCAGCCGCACCAACACAGATACGCAGTATTTT. Its protein is CASRTNTDTQYF.

Only one count was recorded for this clonotype. The chain combines TRBV4-2 with TRBJ1-6; TRBD1 aligns across 7 bases. CDR1 is LGHNA and CDR2 is YNFKEQ in the germline V gene. J was trimmed by 6 bases and V by 1 base; bases with no gene match: 6. This CDR3 spans 16 amino acids. The CDR3 DNA is TGTGCCAGCAGCCAAGCCGCGCAGGGGGGTAATTCACCCCTCCACTTT. It is translated as CASSQAAQGGNSPLHF.

This clonotype occurred many times. The V and J genes are TRBV10-3 and TRBJ2-7; D is possibly TRBD1 (6 bases). Germline V lookup: CDR1 ENHRY, CDR2 SYGVKD. The CDR3 extends over 14 amino acids. V was shortened by 1 base and J by 4 bases, with 11 bases between the two germline ends. The CDR3 sequence is CAISELRTAYEQYF. In DNA, the CDR3 is TGTGCCATCAGTGAGTTAAGGACAGCGTACGAGCAGTACTTC.

The chain combines TRBV7-2 with TRBJ1-6, with TRBD1 identical over 7 bases. This CDR3 contains 14 residues. V shed 8 bases, J shed 8 bases, and the junction held 9 bases outside the gene matches. The germline V gene encodes CDR1 SGHTA and CDR2 FQGNSA. The CDR3 coding sequence is TGTGCCAGCGGTTACAGGGGATGGGATTCACCCCTCCACTTT. Translated: CASGYRGWDSPLHF.

V usage is TRBV14 and J usage is TRBJ2-7, with D maybe TRBD1 (6 bases). Germline V gene sequence: CDR1 SGHDN, CDR2 FVKESK. Trimming cost V 4 bases and J 1 base, with 14 bases left between them. CDR3 size: 15 residues. The CDR3 bases are TGTGCCAGCAGCCCACAGGGTTGGAGGTCCTACGAGCAGTACTTC. Translating it yields CASSPQGWRSYEQYF.

V usage is TRBV7-2 and J usage is TRBJ2-7; D call uncertain. Germline loops: CDR1 SGHTA, CDR2 FQGNSA. This CDR3 is built from 14 residues. Deletions cut 0 bases from V and 2 bases from J, with 8 bases between. In DNA, the CDR3 is TGTGCCAGCAGCTTAGCTAGTCCTCCCTACGAGCAGTACTTC. Protein product: CASSLASPPYEQYF. The complete variable domain, with remaining parts taken from reference TRBV7-2 and TRBJ2-7, reads GAGVSQSPSNKVTEKGKDVELRCDPISGHTALYWYRQSLGQGLEFLIYFQGNSAPDKSGLPSDRFSAERTGGSVSTLTIQRTQQEDSAVYLCASSLASPPYEQYFGPGTRLTVT.

This clonotype turned up a few times. The CDR3 DNA is TGTGCCTGGAGGTTTACAGGGGGAGAGTGGAACACTGAAGCTTTCTTT. Encoded protein: CAWRFTGGEWNTEAFF. The chain has TRBV30 and TRBJ1-1, with 8 bases that match TRBD1. Germline CDR1 is GTSNPN and CDR2 is SVGIG (reference sequence). V gave up 3 bases and J gave up 1 base; unmatched junction bases: 10. The CDR3 contains 16 residues. Full variable domain (rest looked up from reference TRBV30 and TRBJ1-1): SQTIHQWPATLVQPVGSPLSLECTVEGTSNPNLYWYRQAAGRGLQLLFYSVGIGQISSEVPQNLSASRPQDRQFILSSKKLLLSDSGFYLCAWRFTGGEWNTEAFFGQGTRLTVV.

The rearrangement joins TRBV27 to TRBJ2-3; 11 bases agree with TRBD2. CDR3 length equals 15 residues. The J segment lost 4 bases and the V segment lost 5 bases, leaving 5 bases of the junction unmatched. Germline V lookup: CDR1 MNHEY, CDR2 SMNVEV (reference sequence). CDR3 protein: CASSPTGLAADTQYF. The CDR3 nucleotides are TGTGCCAGCAGTCCGACGGGACTAGCGGCAGATACGCAGTATTTT.

The rearrangement joins TRBV20-1 to TRBJ2-5, with D uncertain. Germline V lookup: CDR1 DFQATT, CDR2 SNEGSKA (reference sequence). This CDR3 is 13 amino acids long. V gave up 5 bases and J gave up 9 bases, with 19 bases separating them. The CDR3 spells CSAAPGLPEAQYF. CDR3 sequence (DNA): TGCAGTGCTGCTCCCGGGCTCCCCGAGGCCCAGTACTTC.

The chain recombines TRBV12-3 or TRBV12-4 with TRBJ2-3; perhaps TRBD2 as D (6 bases). V dropped 8 bases and J dropped 2 bases, with 14 bases sitting between them. The CDR3 contains 14 residues. CDR3 region: CASLSPGVTDTQYF. The DNA of the CDR3 is TGTGCCAGCCTTTCCCCGGGAGTCACAGATACGCAGTATTTT.

The chain links TRBV9 to TRBJ2-3; 11 bases are shared with TRBD2. Germline V gene lookup returns CDR1 SGDLS and CDR2 YYNGEE. The CDR3 covers 16 residues. V lost 3 bases to trimming and J lost 2 bases; unmatched junction nucleotides: 5. Here the CDR3 reads CASSATSGVLTDTQYF. The CDR3 DNA is TGTGCCAGCAGCGCGACTAGCGGGGTCCTCACAGATACGCAGTATTTT.

This sequence joins TRBV21-1 and TRBJ2-1; the D call in the table, TRBD1, was not verified against the DNA. TRBV21-1 counts as a pseudogene. The CDR3 has 12 residues. The DNA for the CDR3 is TGTGCCAGCGTCCCCGGGGTGGGTGAGCAGTTCTTC. It specifies CASVPGVGEQFF.

This chain joins TRBV5-1 and TRBJ2-5; no reliable D call. The germline V gene has CDR1 SGHRS and CDR2 YFSETQ. Trimming stripped 3 bases from V and 5 bases from J, with 17 bases between. There are 15 residues in the CDR3. The CDR3 reads CASSSTPEYRETQYF. The CDR3 DNA reads as TGCGCCAGCAGCTCCACTCCAGAGTACCGCGAGACCCAGTACTTC.

The rearrangement links TRBV7-2 to TRBJ1-5; 7 nucleotides align to TRBD1. CDR3 length: 15 amino acids. After removal of 2 bases from V and 2 bases from J, the junction contained 3 bases not matched to a gene. Per germline, CDR1 SGHTA and CDR2 FQGNSA. For the CDR3, the DNA is TGTGCCAGCAGCTTACACAGGGGCGGCAATCAGCCCCAGCATTTT. This sequence encodes CASSLHRGGNQPQHF.

This clonotype was counted between two and nine times. This chain links TRBV10-3 with TRBJ1-2; 9 nucleotides line up with TRBD1. Trimming at V came to 9 bases and at J to 3 bases, leaving 8 bases not matched to a gene. This CDR3 is built from 14 residues. CDR1 and CDR2 from the germline V gene are ENHRY and SYGVKD. CDR3 residues: CAISRTGADYGYTF. DNA of the CDR3: TGTGCCATAAGTAGGACAGGGGCAGACTATGGCTACACCTTC.

With respect to this clonotype: Sequence at one end of the junction differs from germline and may be a read error. The J gene is TRBJ2-7, the V gene TRBV7-2, with D possibly being TRBD1 or TRBD2 (5 bases each). Germline CDR1 reads SGHTA; CDR2 reads FQGNSA. The CDR3 consists of 15 residues. CDR3 nucleotides: TGTGCCAGCAACTTAGACAGAGGACTTACCTACGAGCAGTACTTC. It is translated as CASNLDRGLTYEQYF. Variable domain in full (rest from reference TRBV7-2 and TRBJ2-7): GAGVSQSPSNKVTEKGKDVELRCDPISGHTALYWYRQSLGQGLEFLIYFQGNSAPDKSGLPSDRFSAERTGGSVSTLTIQRTQQEDSAVYLCASNLDRGLTYEQYFGPGTRLTVT.

The rearrangement links TRBV9 to TRBJ2-1; 10 nucleotides align to TRBD2. The germline V gene encodes CDR1 SGDLS and CDR2 YYNGEE. Losses at the gene ends were 0 bases for V and 3 bases for J; bases not matched to a gene: 3. There are 16 residues in the CDR3. The CDR3 region has the DNA TGTGCCAGCAGCGTAGAGGGGACTAGCGTCTACAATGAGCAGTTCTTC. Translation gives CASSVEGTSVYNEQFF.

This clonotype was detected ten times or more. This chain links TRBV6-5 with TRBJ1-2, with 9 bases lining up with TRBD1. The CDR3 spans 17 residues. From germline, CDR1 is MNHEY and CDR2 SVGAGI. V gave up 6 bases and J gave up 4 bases; unmatched junction bases: 15. CDR3 in amino acids: CASRPPGTGMPRYGYTF. The CDR3 nucleotides read TGTGCCAGCAGACCTCCTGGGACAGGGATGCCACGCTATGGCTACACCTTC.

The V and J genes are TRBV12-3 or TRBV12-4 and TRBJ2-1; D may be TRBD2 (6 bases). Trimming took 6 bases from V and 8 from J, leaving 14 bases between them. The CDR3 has 13 amino acids. CDR3 sequence: CASSSLRGDEQFF. The CDR3 bases are TGTGCCAGCAGCAGTTTGCGGGGAGATGAGCAGTTCTTC.

This clonotype was recorded a few times. V is TRBV28 and J is TRBJ2-5; maybe TRBD1 (5 bases). Germline V lookup: CDR1 MDHEN, CDR2 SYDVKM. Deletions cut 6 bases from V and 3 bases from J, with 14 bases between. This CDR3 has 14 residues. The CDR3 nucleotides are TGTGCCAGCAGCCGAGCAGGGTTGGAAGAGACCCAGTACTTC. Protein sequence: CASSRAGLEETQYF.

In its sample, this clonotype was seen a few times. J is TRBJ2-1 and V is TRBV6-6; a weak D match, TRBD2 (6 bases). From germline, CDR1 is MNHNY and CDR2 SVGAGI (reference sequence). The V end lost 8 bases, the J end lost 5 bases, and 19 bases lay between the germline ends. There are 15 residues in the CDR3. The CDR3: CASERGTAADNEQFF. As DNA, the CDR3 is TGTGCCAGCGAAAGAGGGACTGCAGCGGACAATGAGCAGTTCTTC.

This clonotype showed up just a few times. The rearrangement joins TRBV4-1 to TRBJ1-1, with unresolved D. CDR1 and CDR2 (germline): MGHRA, YSYEKL. The CDR3 consists of 16 residues. V lost 3 bases to trimming and J lost 4 bases, with 18 bases between them. The chain's CDR3 is CASSHHGGGVSTEAFF. CDR3 nucleotides: TGCGCCAGCAGCCACCATGGTGGCGGGGTTTCCACTGAAGCTTTCTTT.

This sequence joins TRBV28 and TRBJ1-2, with 7 bases fitting TRBD1. The germline V gene encodes CDR1 MDHEN and CDR2 SYDVKM. The CDR3 is 14 amino acids. The V and J ends lost 7 bases and 4 bases, in that order; junction bases with no gene match: 9. CDR3 residues: CASTEQGKGYGYTF. As DNA, the CDR3 is TGTGCCAGCACGGAACAGGGGAAGGGCTATGGCTACACCTTC.